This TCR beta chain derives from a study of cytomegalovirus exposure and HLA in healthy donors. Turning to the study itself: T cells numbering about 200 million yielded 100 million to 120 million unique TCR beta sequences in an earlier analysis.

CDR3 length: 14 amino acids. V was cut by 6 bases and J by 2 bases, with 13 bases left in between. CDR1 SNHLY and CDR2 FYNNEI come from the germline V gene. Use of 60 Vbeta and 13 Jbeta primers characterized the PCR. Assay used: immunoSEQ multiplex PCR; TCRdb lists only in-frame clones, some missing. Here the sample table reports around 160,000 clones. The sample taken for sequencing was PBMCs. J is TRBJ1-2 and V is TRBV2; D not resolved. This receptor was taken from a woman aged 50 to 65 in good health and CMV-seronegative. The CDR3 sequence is CASRPRITNYGYTF. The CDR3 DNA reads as TGTGCCAGCAGGCCCAGGATTACGAACTATGGCTACACCTTC.